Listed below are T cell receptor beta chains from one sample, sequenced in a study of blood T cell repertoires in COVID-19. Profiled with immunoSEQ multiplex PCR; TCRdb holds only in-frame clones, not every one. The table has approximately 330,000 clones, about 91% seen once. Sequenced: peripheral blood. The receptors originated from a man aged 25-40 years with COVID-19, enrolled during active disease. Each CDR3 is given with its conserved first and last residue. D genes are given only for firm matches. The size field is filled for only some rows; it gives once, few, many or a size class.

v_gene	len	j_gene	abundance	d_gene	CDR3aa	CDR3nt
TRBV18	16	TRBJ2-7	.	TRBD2	CASSPRLAGVAYEQYF	TGTGCCAGCTCACCCCGACTAGCGGGGGTTGCCTACGAGCAGTACTTC
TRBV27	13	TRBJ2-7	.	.	CASSFMGAYEQYF	TGTGCCAGCAGTTTTATGGGGGCATACGAGCAGTACTTC
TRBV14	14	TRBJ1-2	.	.	CASSLLLEERGYTF	TGTGCCAGCAGCCTACTTTTGGAGGAAAGGGGCTACACCTTC
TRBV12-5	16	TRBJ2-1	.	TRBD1	CASGWDRARAGNEQFF	TGTGCTAGTGGTTGGGACAGGGCAAGGGCGGGCAATGAGCAGTTCTTC
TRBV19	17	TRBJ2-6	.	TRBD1	CASSRGQGLSGANVLTF	TGTGCCAGTAGTCGGGGACAGGGCCTCTCTGGGGCCAACGTCCTGACTTTC
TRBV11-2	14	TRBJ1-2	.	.	CASSLGSGLYGYTF	TGTGCCAGCAGCTTAGGCAGTGGACTCTATGGCTACACCTTC
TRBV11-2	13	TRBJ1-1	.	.	CASRGGSHTEAFF	TGTGCCAGCAGGGGGGGGTCCCACACTGAAGCTTTCTTT
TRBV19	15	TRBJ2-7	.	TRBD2	CASSIAGTIVYEQYF	TGTGCCAGTAGTATAGCGGGGACTATAGTCTACGAGCAGTACTTC
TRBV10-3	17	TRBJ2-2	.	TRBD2	CAISEPTSGGKAGELFF	TGTGCCATCAGTGAGCCGACTAGCGGGGGGAAGGCCGGGGAGCTGTTTTTT
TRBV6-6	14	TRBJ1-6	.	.	CASSYQSGNSPLHF	TGTGCCAGCAGTTATCAGTCTGGTAATTCACCCCTCCACTTT
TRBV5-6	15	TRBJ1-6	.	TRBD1	CASSFGQGAGSPLHF	TGTGCCAGCAGCTTTGGGCAGGGGGCAGGATCACCCCTCCACTTT
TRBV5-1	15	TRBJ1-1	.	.	CASSPRATDNTEAFF	TGCGCCAGCAGCCCTCGGGCGACAGATAACACTGAAGCTTTCTTT
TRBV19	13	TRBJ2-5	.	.	CASSILAWETQYF	TGTGCCAGTAGTATCCTAGCATGGGAGACCCAGTACTTC
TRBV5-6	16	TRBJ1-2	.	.	CASSLVTFNYNYGYTF	TGTGCCAGCAGCTTGGTAACATTCAACTACAACTATGGCTACACCTTC
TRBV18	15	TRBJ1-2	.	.	CASSPPDSSLYGYTF	TGTGCCAGCTCACCACCGGACAGCTCACTCTATGGCTACACCTTC
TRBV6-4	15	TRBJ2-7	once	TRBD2	CASSVERGAPYEQYF	TGTGCCAGCAGTGTTGAGCGGGGGGCCCCCTACGAGCAGTACTTC